Listed here is a single TCR beta chain. As yet, its antigen is unknown. The junction departs from the called germline gene at one end, perhaps through a read error. This entry belongs to a study of T cell repertoires in cytomegalovirus infection. Study context: Recently described HLA-C-restricted plus well-studied HLA-B-restricted CMV epitopes were used. In public TCR beta signatures, there were indications of both CMV infection and matching HLA type. Study-wide results and limits: Totalled public TCR beta family frequency picked out people who carried CMV plus the relevant HLA. HLA-C-restricted CMV clonotypes gave the most frequent clonotype in two of eight donors.

TCRdb passed the reads through MiXCR, listing each CDR3 protein once. In the table there are about 120,000 distinct CDR3 sequences, 30% to 35% of which are singletons. CDR1 SGDLS and CDR2 YYNGEE come from the germline V gene. The CDR3 runs 8 residues. The source was CD8+ T cells from cultured PBMCs, collected from culture after CMV antigen stimulation. The chain employs TRBV9 and TRBJ1-2; tentative D call: TRBD1 (6 bases). The clonotype originates from a human donor in good health (CMV status not recorded). Some clones in this sample may be carry-over from other donors' samples. The CDR3 spells CASSPGTF. The CDR3 DNA reads TGTGCCAGCAGCCCCGGGACATTT.